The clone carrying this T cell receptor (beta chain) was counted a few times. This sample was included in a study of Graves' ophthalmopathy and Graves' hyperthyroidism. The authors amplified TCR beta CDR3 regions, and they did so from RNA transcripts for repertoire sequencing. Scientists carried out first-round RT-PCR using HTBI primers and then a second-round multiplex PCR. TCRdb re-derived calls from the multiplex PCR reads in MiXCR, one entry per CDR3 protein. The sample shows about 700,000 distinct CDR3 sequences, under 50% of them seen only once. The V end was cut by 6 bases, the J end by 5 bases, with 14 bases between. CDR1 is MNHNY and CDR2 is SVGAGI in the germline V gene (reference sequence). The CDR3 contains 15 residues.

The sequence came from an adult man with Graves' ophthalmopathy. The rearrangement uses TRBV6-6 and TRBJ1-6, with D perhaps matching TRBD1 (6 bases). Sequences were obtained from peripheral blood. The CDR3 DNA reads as TGTGCCAGCAGGCCCGACAGGACTAATAATTCACCCCTCCACTTT. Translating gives CASRPDRTNNSPLHF.